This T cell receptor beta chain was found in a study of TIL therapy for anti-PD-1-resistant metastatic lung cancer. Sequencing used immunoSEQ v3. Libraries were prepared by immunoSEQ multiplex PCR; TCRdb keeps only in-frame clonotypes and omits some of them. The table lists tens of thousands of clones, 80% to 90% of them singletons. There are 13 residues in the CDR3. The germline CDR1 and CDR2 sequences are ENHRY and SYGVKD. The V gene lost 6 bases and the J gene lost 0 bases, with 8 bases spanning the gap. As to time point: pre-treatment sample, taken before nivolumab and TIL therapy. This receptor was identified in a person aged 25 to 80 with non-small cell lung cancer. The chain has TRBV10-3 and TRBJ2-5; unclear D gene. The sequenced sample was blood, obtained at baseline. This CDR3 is CAISGRNQETQYF. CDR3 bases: TGTGCCATCAGCGGACGGAACCAAGAGACCCAGTACTTC.